The 24 T cell receptor beta chains reported below all come from one sample, sequenced in a study of T cells after yellow fever vaccination. TCRdb passed the 5' RACE reads through MiXCR, listing each CDR3 protein once. There are 250,000 to 400,000 distinct CDR3 sequences in the sample; about 4.5% occur only once, and roughly 19% lies in the top ten. Sequences were derived from PBMCs, sampled 15 days after the yellow fever booster vaccination. The source is a man younger than 35 who received the YFV17D yellow fever vaccine.

This clonotype showed up many times. This chain links TRBV10-2 with TRBJ1-1, with D tentatively TRBD1 (5 bases). CDR3 length equals 11 residues. CDR1 is WSHSY and CDR2 is SAAADI in the germline V gene. Trimming shortened V by 2 bases and J by 11 bases, and 9 bases separated the two germline ends. CDR3 nucleotides: TGCGCCAGCAGTGAGCAGGGAGGGGCTTTCTTT. This codes for CASSEQGGAFF.

The V and J genes are TRBV4-1 and TRBJ1-2; 11 positions agree with TRBD1. The CDR3 loop spans 17 amino acids. Trimming cost V 1 base and J 1 base; bases outside gene matches: 5. Germline values: CDR1 MGHRA, CDR2 YSYEKL. The CDR3 protein is CASSQVPDRGLNYGYTF. In DNA form, the CDR3 reads TGCGCCAGCAGCCAAGTCCCGGACAGGGGGCTTAACTATGGCTACACCTTC.

This clonotype was seen more than once but under ten times. The V and J genes are TRBV20-1 and TRBJ2-6; D may be TRBD2 (6 bases). Deletions cut 0 bases from V and 4 bases from J, with 10 bases between. The CDR3 length is 15 residues. Germline-derived CDR1 and CDR2 are DFQATT and SNEGSKA (reference sequence). CDR3 in DNA: TGCAGTGCTAGAGAGACGGGGGTGGGGGCCAACGTCCTGACTTTC. This translates into CSARETGVGANVLTF.

This clonotype was detected a few times. The chain employs TRBV5-5 and TRBJ1-2; 10 bases fit TRBD1. Germline CDR1 and CDR2: SGHKS and YYEKEE (reference sequence). Trimming took 5 bases from V and 4 from J; bases not matched to a gene: 8. The CDR3 is made up of 15 amino acids. CDR3: CASRAPGQGTYGYTF. The CDR3 coding sequence is TGTGCCAGCAGAGCGCCGGGACAGGGGACCTATGGCTACACCTTC.

This clonotype was observed many times. J is TRBJ1-5 and V is TRBV20-1; D call uncertain. Germline V gene sequence: CDR1 DFQATT, CDR2 SNEGSKA (reference sequence). The CDR3 contains 14 residues. V lost 2 bases, J lost 4 bases, and 12 bases lay in between. The CDR3 DNA reads TGCAGTGCTAGACACTCCGGAGGGAATCAGCCCCAGCATTTT. Translation: CSARHSGGNQPQHF.

The rearrangement links TRBV20-1 to TRBJ2-1; TRBD2 might be the D (6 bases). Germline lookup yields CDR1 DFQATT and CDR2 SNEGSKA (reference sequence). The CDR3 sequence is 15 residues long. Trimming took off 3 bases at V and 3 bases at J, with 15 bases between the two ends. The CDR3 spells CSARALASFYNEQFF. In DNA, the CDR3 is TGCAGTGCTAGGGCCCTAGCGTCGTTCTACAATGAGCAGTTCTTC.

The chain recombines TRBV6-6 with TRBJ2-2; 15 nucleotides align to TRBD2. The J segment lost 6 bases and the V segment lost 4 bases, leaving 9 bases of the junction unmatched. This CDR3 has 18 amino acids. Germline CDR1 is MNHNY and CDR2 is SVGAGI (reference sequence). The CDR3 reads CASSSHWTSGGGPGELFF. CDR3 bases: TGTGCCAGCAGTTCGCACTGGACTAGCGGGGGGGGTCCCGGGGAGCTGTTTTTT.

This clonotype was counted ten times or more. V usage is TRBV20-1 and J usage is TRBJ1-1; D is perhaps TRBD1 (6 bases). Looked up from germline, CDR1 is DFQATT and CDR2 is SNEGSKA (reference sequence). The CDR3 is 13 amino acids. V dropped 6 bases and J dropped 5 bases, with 16 bases sitting between them. CDR3: CSAQGGAGTEAFF. CDR3 nucleotide sequence: TGCAGTGCCCAAGGGGGGGCAGGGACTGAAGCTTTCTTT.

In this sample, this clonotype turned up many times. V is TRBV25-1 and J is TRBJ2-7; D call uncertain. Germline V gene data show CDR1 as MGHDK and CDR2 as SYGVNS. V gave up 3 bases and J gave up 5 bases, with 11 bases separating them. The CDR3 totals 13 residues. CDR3 amino acids: CASSDPPQDEQYF. CDR3 nucleotide sequence: TGTGCCAGCAGTGACCCCCCCCAGGACGAGCAGTACTTC.

This clonotype was counted only a few times. The CDR3 sequence is CSAVSPGLAGGEQYF. Here the CDR3 DNA reads TGCAGTGCTGTATCCCCGGGACTAGCGGGGGGTGAGCAGTACTTC. J is TRBJ2-7 and V is TRBV20-1, with TRBD2 matching 15 bases. CDR1 DFQATT and CDR2 SNEGSKA come from the germline V gene (reference sequence). The CDR3 has 15 amino acids. V gave up 5 bases and J gave up 7 bases; unmatched junction bases: 9.

This clonotype was recorded at least ten times. This rearrangement joins TRBV5-6 to TRBJ2-2; maybe TRBD1 (6 bases). V lost 5 bases, J lost 4 bases, and 12 bases lay in between. The CDR3 loop spans 14 amino acids. The germline V gene encodes CDR1 SGHDT and CDR2 YYEEEE. The CDR3 spells CASSSGTTTGELFF. CDR3 DNA: TGTGCCAGCAGTTCCGGGACAACCACCGGGGAGCTGTTTTTT.

As for this clonotype: It may be a read error: a sequence one base away is much more abundant. V and J are TRBV5-1 and TRBJ2-2; tentative D call: TRBD2 (5 bases). This CDR3 is 17 amino acids long. The V gene's germline CDR1 is SGHRS and CDR2 YFSETQ. CDR3 DNA sequence: TGCGCCAGCAACTTGGGTTGGAGTAGCTCTAACACCGGGGAGCTGCTTTTT. It yields the protein CASNLGWSSSNTGELLF.

The chain uses TRBV30 and TRBJ2-1, with 9 positions matching TRBD2. The CDR3 is made up of 16 amino acids. Germline assignment: CDR1 GTSNPN and CDR2 SVGIG (reference sequence). The junction had 10 bases not matched to a gene; V was cut back by 0 bases and J by 7 bases. The CDR3 bases are TGTGCCTGGAGTGTAGGGCTAGCGGGGAAGGAAAATGAGCAGTTCTTC. It translates to CAWSVGLAGKENEQFF.

This clonotype was found many times. The J gene is TRBJ1-5, the V gene TRBV20-1, with D hard to call. The germline V and J ends were trimmed by 5 bases and 2 bases, with 10 bases remaining between them. Germline-derived CDR1 and CDR2 are DFQATT and SNEGSKA (reference sequence). This CDR3 comprises 13 residues. In nucleotides, the CDR3 is TGCAGTGCTCCAGTAGGTGGCAATCAGCCCCAGCATTTT. Translated: CSAPVGGNQPQHF.

This clonotype showed up just a few times. The chain carries TRBV15 and TRBJ2-1; TRBD2 is a possible D gene (5 bases). The CDR3 is 15 amino acids. Trimming pared 5 bases from V and 2 bases from J, leaving 13 bases between. CDR1 and CDR2 from the germline V gene are LNHNV and YYDKDF (reference sequence). The CDR3: CATSESRLPYNEQFF. The CDR3 coding sequence is TGTGCCACCAGCGAAAGCCGACTACCCTACAATGAGCAGTTCTTC.

This clonotype was counted only a few times. The J gene is TRBJ2-1, the V gene TRBV7-6; a weak D match, TRBD2 (6 bases). The length of the CDR3 is 14 residues. Looked up from germline, CDR1 is SGHVS and CDR2 is FNYEAQ. The germline V and J ends were trimmed by 4 bases and 9 bases, with 16 bases remaining between them. The CDR3 sequence: CASSYGSGFSEQFF. The CDR3 DNA is TGTGCCAGCAGCTACGGCAGCGGGTTCTCTGAGCAGTTCTTC. Together with reference TRBV7-6 and TRBJ2-1, the CDR3 gives the full variable domain: GAGVSQSPRYKVTKRGQDVALRCDPISGHVSLYWYRQALGQGPEFLTYFNYEAQQDKSGLPNDRFSAERPEGSISTLTIQRTEQRDSAMYRCASSYGSGFSEQFFGPGTRLTVL.

The sample holds many counts of this clonotype. The chain combines TRBV19 with TRBJ2-1; D not certain. The CDR3 extends over 13 amino acids. Germline CDR1 reads LNHDA; CDR2 reads SQIVND (reference sequence). The V end lost 6 bases, the J end lost 6 bases, and 12 bases lay between the germline ends. The CDR3 DNA reads TGTGCCAGTAGCAGAAGGTCGGGCAATGAGCAGTTCTTC. Translated: CASSRRSGNEQFF.

The gene calls are TRBV3-1 and TRBJ2-7, with D possibly matching TRBD1 (6 bases). The CDR3 loop spans 13 amino acids. Germline-derived CDR1 and CDR2 are LGHDT and YNNKEL (reference sequence). V lost 4 bases to trimming and J lost 6 bases, with 13 bases between them. CDR3: CASSPAGVGEQYF. The DNA for the CDR3 is TGTGCCAGCAGCCCCGCAGGGGTAGGCGAGCAGTACTTC.

V gene TRBV4-1 combines with J gene TRBJ2-5, with D perhaps matching TRBD1 (6 bases). The CDR3 is 14 residues long. Germline V gene data show CDR1 as MGHRA and CDR2 as YSYEKL. Trimming pared 3 bases from V and 3 bases from J, leaving 11 bases between. In DNA, the CDR3 is TGCGCCAGCAGCCAGACGTACAGGGAAGAGACCCAGTACTTC. Amino acid sequence: CASSQTYREETQYF.

The chain recombines TRBV5-6 with TRBJ1-1; D is uncertain. The CDR3 runs 12 residues. From germline, CDR1 is SGHDT and CDR2 YYEEEE. Trimming took off 7 bases at V and 4 bases at J, with 11 bases between the two ends. CDR3 sequence (DNA): TGTGCCAGCTATATACTAGGCACTGAAGCTTTCTTT. Translation gives CASYILGTEAFF.

V is TRBV6-1 and J is TRBJ1-4, with D possibly TRBD1 on 5 matching bases. The CDR3 runs to 16 residues. Trimming cost V 2 bases and J 0 bases, with 10 bases left between them. CDR1 and CDR2 from the germline V gene are MNHNS and SASEGT. CDR3: CASSERGAATNEKLFF. CDR3 in DNA: TGTGCCAGCAGTGAACGCGGGGCGGCAACTAATGAAAAACTGTTTTTT.

The CDR3 protein is CASSLLRTGSEKLFF. The DNA of the CDR3 is TGTGCCAGCAGTTTATTGCGGACAGGGTCTGAAAAACTGTTTTTT. V usage is TRBV27 and J usage is TRBJ1-4; 8 bases map to TRBD1. The CDR3 runs to 15 residues. Per the germline V gene, CDR1 is MNHEY and CDR2 is SMNVEV (reference sequence). V trimming: 1 base; J trimming: 7 bases; junction bases outside the gene matches: 5.

Written as DNA, the CDR3 is TGTGCCAGCAGTAATGCGCGGGAGCAGTACTTC. Translating it yields CASSNAREQYF. The chain recombines TRBV12-3 or TRBV12-4 with TRBJ2-7; unclear D gene. The CDR3 is made up of 11 amino acids. Between the trimmed V and J ends, which lost 5 bases and 7 bases, there was a span of 9 bases.

The chain uses TRBV11-3 and TRBJ2-7; tentatively, D is TRBD2 (5 bases). The CDR3 sequence is 14 residues long. Trimming removed 5 bases at V and 1 base at J, with 12 bases between. CDR1 SGHNT and CDR2 YENEEA come from the germline V gene. The CDR3 sequence: CASSDGGISYEQYF. The CDR3 DNA is TGTGCCAGCAGCGACGGAGGAATTTCCTACGAGCAGTACTTC.